The 21 T cell receptor beta chains presented below share a single source sample, sequenced in a study of neurological immune-mediated disorders. One entry per CDR3 protein, called by TCRdb with MiXCR from the 5' RACE reads. Of roughly 39,000 distinct CDR3 sequences detected, approximately 7% appear once; the ten largest clones hold around 5%. The sample comprised CD4+ T cells from blood. The receptors come from a middle-aged man in good health.

This clonotype was observed many times. This chain links TRBV7-8 with TRBJ1-6; perhaps TRBD1 as D (5 bases). Trimming left V 3 bases short and J 5 bases short, with 14 bases between. The CDR3 totals 16 residues. Germline V gene sequence: CDR1 SGHVS, CDR2 FQNEAQ. CDR3 sequence (DNA): TGTGCCAGCAGCTTCTCGCAGGGTACCGATAATTCACCCCTCCACTTT. This gives the protein CASSFSQGTDNSPLHF. The full variable domain, rest sourced from reference TRBV7-8 and TRBJ1-6, is GAGVSQSPRYKVAKRGQDVALRCDPISGHVSLFWYQQALGQGPEFLTYFQNEAQLDKSGLPSDRFFAERPEGSVSTLKIQRTQQEDSAVYLCASSFSQGTDNSPLHFGNGTRLTVT.

The table lists this clonotype with many counts. The chain has TRBV6-2 or TRBV6-3 and TRBJ2-2; D is unclear. This CDR3 has 14 residues. The V end lost 2 bases, the J end lost 9 bases, and 13 bases lay between the germline ends. Germline V lookup: CDR1 MNHEY, CDR2 SVGEGT. This chain's CDR3 is CASSYEYRTRELFF. CDR3 in DNA: TGTGCCAGCAGTTACGAGTATCGGACCCGGGAGCTGTTTTTT.

In this sample, this clonotype turned up many times. The chain couples TRBV18 to TRBJ2-5; no definite D call. This CDR3 is 13 amino acids long. The germline V gene encodes CDR1 KGHSH and CDR2 LQKENI. Trimming cost V 6 bases and J 3 bases, with 11 bases left between them. CDR3 amino acids: CASSLTPEETQYF. CDR3 DNA: TGTGCCAGCTCCCTCACCCCCGAAGAGACCCAGTACTTC.

The table lists this clonotype with a few counts. The rearrangement joins TRBV2 to TRBJ2-5; 8 bases fit TRBD1. Trimming removed 4 bases from V and 5 bases from J; junction bases left unmatched: 9. The CDR3 has 15 amino acids. From germline, CDR1 is SNHLY and CDR2 FYNNEI. The CDR3 DNA is TGTGCCAGCAGTGGGGGCAGGGGGCGCGGGGAGACCCAGTACTTC. Amino acid sequence: CASSGGRGRGETQYF. The full variable domain, rest sourced from reference TRBV2 and TRBJ2-5, is EPEVTQTPSHQVTQMGQEVILRCVPISNHLYFYWYRQILGQKVEFLVSFYNNEISEKSEIFDDQFSVERPDGSNFTLKIRSTKLEDSAMYFCASSGGRGRGETQYFGPGTRLLVL.

This clonotype was seen many times. The chain carries TRBV20-1 and TRBJ2-7; 9 positions match TRBD1. The CDR3 has 17 residues. The V gene's germline CDR1 is DFQATT and CDR2 SNEGSKA (reference sequence). V gave up 6 bases and J gave up 6 bases; unmatched junction bases: 21. Written as DNA, the CDR3 is TGCAGTGCGAGACCTAACGGACAGGGGACGGTTCGTGGCGAGCAGTACTTC. This translates into CSARPNGQGTVRGEQYF.

This clonotype was seen at least ten times. J is TRBJ1-2 and V is TRBV6-1; 9 nucleotides line up with TRBD1. There are 16 residues in the CDR3. Germline V gives CDR1 MNHNS, CDR2 SASEGT. Trimming took 5 bases from V and 4 from J; bases not matched to a gene: 11. The CDR3 nucleotides read TGTGCCAGCAGTCGGGACAGGGAGAGCTTTGTCTATGGCTACACCTTC. This translates into CASSRDRESFVYGYTF.

This clonotype was picked up many times. This rearrangement joins TRBV20-1 to TRBJ2-7; 10 positions agree with TRBD1. Germline CDR1 is DFQATT and CDR2 is SNEGSKA (reference sequence). V shed 4 bases and J 5 bases; nucleotides not matched to a gene: 17. The CDR3 covers 17 residues. This CDR3 is CSATQKTTGGIVHEQYF. The CDR3 DNA sequence: TGCAGTGCTACACAGAAGACGACAGGGGGCATCGTTCACGAGCAGTACTTC.

The chain carries TRBV20-1 and TRBJ1-2, with D perhaps TRBD1 (5 bases). CDR3 length equals 14 residues. Per the germline V gene, CDR1 is DFQATT and CDR2 is SNEGSKA (reference sequence). V was pared by 4 bases and J by 8 bases, with 20 bases between. CDR3 DNA sequence: TGCAGTGCTACAAGGGACGGTTCTTCGGGAGGCTACACCTTC. Encoded protein: CSATRDGSSGGYTF.

This clonotype has a count of ten or more. The chain is built from TRBV3-1 and TRBJ2-1; D ambiguous. There are 15 residues in the CDR3. The ends were cut back, 6 bases at V and 4 bases at J, with 16 bases in the middle. Germline V gene data show CDR1 as LGHDT and CDR2 as YNNKEL (reference sequence). CDR3 DNA sequence: TGTGCCAGCAGTCAGAGCCCGCCACGATACAATGAGCAGTTCTTC. It yields the protein CASSQSPPRYNEQFF.

This clonotype occurred many times. The rearrangement links TRBV2 to TRBJ2-1; possibly TRBD2 for D (5 bases). Trimming removed 6 bases from V and 0 bases from J, with 15 bases in between. Germline V gene lookup returns CDR1 SNHLY and CDR2 FYNNEI. The CDR3 covers 16 residues. CDR3 region: CASSPLDPYSYNEQFF. The CDR3 DNA reads as TGTGCCAGCAGCCCACTAGACCCTTACTCCTACAATGAGCAGTTCTTC.

This clonotype is judged medium-sized. This chain uses TRBV7-2 with TRBJ1-5; D perhaps matches TRBD1 (6 bases). The CDR3 loop spans 15 amino acids. In germline, CDR1 is SGHTA, CDR2 FQGNSA. Trimming pared 5 bases from V and 0 bases from J, leaving 11 bases between. In DNA, the CDR3 is TGTGCCAGCAGCCCCGGGGGGGCTAGCAATCAGCCCCAGCATTTT. It translates to CASSPGGASNQPQHF.

This clonotype was detected many times. The chain employs TRBV7-2 and TRBJ1-2; D unclear. Trimming took 5 bases from V and 1 from J, leaving 11 bases between them. Germline loops: CDR1 SGHTA, CDR2 FQGNSA. The CDR3 covers 14 residues. The CDR3: CASSPDLGNYGYTF. The DNA of the CDR3 is TGTGCCAGCAGCCCCGACCTGGGTAACTATGGCTACACCTTC. The full variable domain, its missing parts supplied by reference TRBV7-2 and TRBJ1-2, is GAGVSQSPSNKVTEKGKDVELRCDPISGHTALYWYRQSLGQGLEFLIYFQGNSAPDKSGLPSDRFSAERTGGSVSTLTIQRTQQEDSAVYLCASSPDLGNYGYTFGSGTRLTVV.

As to this clonotype: It is unclear where the CDR3 begins or ends on the DNA, so no DNA is shown, and the CDR3 is as TCRdb lists it. This chain connects TRBV20-1 to TRBJ2-2; the D call in the table, TRBD1, was not verified against the DNA. The germline V gene encodes CDR1 DFQATT and CDR2 SNEGSKA (reference sequence). Ends included, the CDR3 has 14 residues. The CDR3 sequence: CSALDREVSGSCFF.

This clonotype showed up many times. This CDR3 is CASSSPGQSSYEQYF. Written as DNA, the CDR3 is TGTGCCAGCTCCAGCCCGGGTCAAAGCTCCTACGAGCAGTACTTC. This rearrangement joins TRBV6-5 to TRBJ2-7, with unresolved D. Germline values: CDR1 MNHEY, CDR2 SVGAGI. Trimming pared 8 bases from V and 0 bases from J, leaving 17 bases between. The CDR3 sequence is 15 residues long.

At least ten counts were recorded for this clonotype. V and J are TRBV20-1 and TRBJ2-2, with 7 bases aligning to TRBD1. Per germline, CDR1 DFQATT and CDR2 SNEGSKA (reference sequence). The V and J ends lost 7 bases and 0 bases, in that order; junction bases with no gene match: 5. The CDR3 consists of 14 residues. The CDR3 DNA sequence: TGCAGTGGACAGGGCCCAACGAACACCGGGGAGCTGTTTTTT. Its protein product is CSGQGPTNTGELFF.

This clonotype was observed many times. The rearrangement links TRBV27 to TRBJ1-4, with 8 bases identical to TRBD1. This CDR3 comprises 15 residues. The germline V gene encodes CDR1 MNHEY and CDR2 SMNVEV (reference sequence). Germline trimming cut 5 bases from V and 8 bases from J; bases unmatched to any gene: 10. The CDR3 region has the DNA TGTGCCAGCAGTCTCGGACAGGGTTTTCGAGAAAAACTGTTTTTT. Translated, it gives CASSLGQGFREKLFF.

This clonotype was counted ten times or more. V usage is TRBV20-1 and J usage is TRBJ1-3, with D maybe TRBD1 (5 bases). The germline CDR1 and CDR2 sequences are DFQATT and SNEGSKA (reference sequence). Deletions cut 0 bases from V and 2 bases from J, with 8 bases between. This CDR3 spans 14 amino acids. The CDR3 region has the DNA TGCAGTGCTAGAGATCCCAGGGCTGGAAACACCATATATTTT. Translation gives CSARDPRAGNTIYF.

This clonotype was picked up many times. The chain has TRBV5-1 and TRBJ2-3; no reliable D call. Germline CDR1 SGHRS, CDR2 YFSETQ. V lost 0 bases to trimming and J lost 0 bases, with 11 bases between them. The CDR3 totals 16 residues. The CDR3 nucleotides are TGCGCCAGCAGCTTGGATCCCGGTAAAAGCACAGATACGCAGTATTTT. Translation: CASSLDPGKSTDTQYF.

This clonotype was seen at least ten times. The rearrangement joins TRBV7-2 to TRBJ2-2, with 11 bases identical to TRBD1. The CDR3 runs 15 residues. Trimming removed 5 bases from V and 4 bases from J; junction bases left unmatched: 3. Germline loops: CDR1 SGHTA, CDR2 FQGNSA. The CDR3 DNA reads TGTGCCAGCAGCGGGACAGGGGGGATCACCGGGGAGCTGTTTTTT. This translates into CASSGTGGITGELFF.

Ten or more counts support this clonotype. V usage is TRBV29-1 and J usage is TRBJ2-7; 7 bases line up with TRBD1. Trimming removed 6 bases from V and 5 bases from J; junction bases left unmatched: 16. Looked up from germline, CDR1 is SQVTM and CDR2 is ANQGSEA. This CDR3 region has 15 residues. The CDR3: CSVTGQAVPIDEQYF. CDR3 nucleotide sequence: TGCAGCGTGACTGGACAGGCGGTTCCGATTGACGAGCAGTACTTC.

This clonotype was recorded at least ten times. The J gene is TRBJ1-5, the V gene TRBV20-1; TRBD1 is a possible D gene (5 bases). Germline V gene sequence: CDR1 DFQATT, CDR2 SNEGSKA (reference sequence). Trimming shortened V by 1 base and J by 4 bases, and 14 bases separated the two germline ends. This CDR3 has 15 amino acids. CDR3 sequence (DNA): TGCAGTGCTAGAGTTCCGGGGCGCCGTAATCAGCCCCAGCATTTT. It translates to CSARVPGRRNQPQHF.